Below, 15 T cell receptor beta chains from the same sample are listed, as sequenced in a study of monozygotic twins with cystic fibrosis. Assay: immunoSEQ multiplex PCR; the TCRdb copy retains only in-frame clones and omits some. Among 25,000 to 30,000 clones, about 96% were seen once, and the ten largest hold 2.7%. Sequencing was done on a sample of blood. The receptors originated from a girl aged 2-10 years with cystic fibrosis.

The chain uses TRBV7-9 and TRBJ2-7; 9 bases are a match to TRBD2. Germline V gene lookup returns CDR1 SEHNR and CDR2 FQNEAQ (reference sequence). The CDR3 is 18 amino acids. J lost 2 bases, V lost 5 bases, and 16 bases had no gene match. CDR3 DNA: TGTGCCAGCAGCGGCGGGAGGGTCCCCAGCGGGAGCGCCTACGAGCAGTACTTC. Its protein is CASSGGRVPSGSAYEQYF.

The gene calls are TRBV10-3 and TRBJ1-2; D ambiguous. The CDR3 is 13 amino acids. The ends were cut back, 10 bases at V and 0 bases at J, with 12 bases in the middle. Germline V gene sequence: CDR1 ENHRY, CDR2 SYGVKD. CDR3 protein: CATEGGANYGYTF. The CDR3 DNA reads TGTGCCACCGAGGGTGGTGCTAACTATGGCTACACCTTC.

J is TRBJ2-3 and V is TRBV7-3, with unresolved D. Trimming cost V 8 bases and J 0 bases, with 12 bases left between them. In germline, CDR1 is SGHTA, CDR2 FQGTGA. This CDR3 has 14 amino acids. The CDR3 sequence: CASHGSLSTDTQYF. The CDR3 nucleotides read TGTGCCAGCCACGGGTCCCTAAGCACAGATACGCAGTATTTT. Full variable domain (remainder filled in from reference TRBV7-3 and TRBJ2-3): GAGVSQTPSNKVTEKGKYVELRCDPISGHTALYWYRQSLGQGPEFLIYFQGTGAADDSGLPNDRFFAVRPEGSVSTLKIQRTERGDSAVYLCASHGSLSTDTQYFGPGTRLTVL.

The V gene is TRBV27, the J gene TRBJ2-1, with TRBD2 identical over 10 bases. The V gene end was trimmed by 3 bases and the J gene end by 4 bases; junction bases not matched to a gene: 12. The CDR3 has 18 residues. Germline V gene sequence: CDR1 MNHEY, CDR2 SMNVEV (reference sequence). The CDR3 DNA reads as TGTGCCAGCAGTTTCGGGGGGCTAGCGGGAGAAGTGTACAATGAGCAGTTCTTC. Protein: CASSFGGLAGEVYNEQFF.

The rearrangement joins TRBV30 to TRBJ2-7; no clear D gene. V gave up 1 base and J gave up 3 bases, with 4 bases separating them. The CDR3 spans 11 residues. Germline CDR1 GTSNPN, CDR2 SVGIG (reference sequence). The DNA for the CDR3 is TGTGCCTGGAGTGCGAGCTACGAGCAGTACTTC. Translated: CAWSASYEQYF.

The chain has TRBV7-2 and TRBJ1-1; D unclear. There are 12 residues in the CDR3. Trimming took off 5 bases at V and 10 bases at J, with 14 bases between the two ends. Germline V gene data show CDR1 as SGHTA and CDR2 as FQGNSA. Here the CDR3 reads CASSKGETGAFF. The CDR3, as DNA: TGTGCCAGCAGCAAAGGCGAGACGGGAGCTTTCTTT.

The gene calls are TRBV6-5 and TRBJ2-7, with D tentatively TRBD1 (5 bases). Trimming removed 4 bases at V and 4 bases at J, with 14 bases between. Germline CDR1 MNHEY, CDR2 SVGAGI. The CDR3 has 14 residues. The CDR3 DNA reads as TGTGCCAGCAGTTCTAGGGGTTACCGGTACGAGCAGTACTTC. Translated: CASSSRGYRYEQYF.

In the case of this clone: The junction shows a germline mismatch at one end, possibly a read error. V and J are TRBV9 and TRBJ1-2; tentative D call: TRBD1 (6 bases). Germline CDR1 reads SGDLS; CDR2 reads YYNGEE. This CDR3 is built from 11 residues. In DNA form, the CDR3 reads TGTGCCAGCAGCGTACAGGACAGCCCCAACTTC. It yields the protein CASSVQDSPNF.

Written as DNA, the CDR3 is TGTGCCAGCTCACGGGGGGGGGACCTAACATCGAACACTGAAGCTTTCTTT. The encoded protein is CASSRGGDLTSNTEAFF. The chain joins TRBV18 to TRBJ1-1; perhaps TRBD1 as D (5 bases). The V gene's germline CDR1 is KGHSH and CDR2 LQKENI. Trimming took off 4 bases at V and 1 base at J, with 19 bases between the two ends. The CDR3 runs to 17 residues.

V is TRBV19 and J is TRBJ1-5, with a tentative D call TRBD1 (5 bases). CDR3 size: 15 residues. The germline V gene encodes CDR1 LNHDA and CDR2 SQIVND (reference sequence). V was trimmed by 10 bases and J by 1 base, leaving 17 bases between them. The CDR3 spells CAISGRHGSNQPQHF. DNA for the CDR3: TGTGCCATATCGGGGCGGCATGGAAGCAATCAGCCCCAGCATTTT. Full variable domain (outside the CDR3, taken from reference TRBV19 and TRBJ1-5): DGGITQSPKYLFRKEGQNVTLSCEQNLNHDAMYWYRQDPGQGLRLIYYSQIVNDFQKGDIAEGYSVSREKKESFPLTVTSAQKNPTAFYLCAISGRHGSNQPQHFGDGTRLSIL.

The chain is built from TRBV28 and TRBJ2-7, with 7 bases aligning to TRBD1. The V gene's germline CDR1 is MDHEN and CDR2 SYDVKM. This CDR3 is 14 amino acids long. V lost 7 bases, J lost 5 bases, and 11 bases stayed unmatched. The CDR3 bases are TGTGCCAGCAAATCAGGACAGGTCAGCGACGAGCAGTACTTC. It encodes CASKSGQVSDEQYF.

The CDR3 sequence is CASKGRDGLSSYEQYF. The DNA for the CDR3 is TGCGCCAGCAAGGGGCGTGACGGCCTAAGCTCCTACGAGCAGTACTTC. The gene calls are TRBV5-1 and TRBJ2-7; TRBD1 is a possible D gene (5 bases). The germline CDR1 and CDR2 sequences are SGHRS and YFSETQ. V was trimmed by 6 bases and J by 0 bases, leaving 19 bases between them. This CDR3 comprises 16 residues. The variable domain in full, with the rest retrieved from reference TRBV5-1 and TRBJ2-7, is KAGVTQTPRYLIKTRGQQVTLSCSPISGHRSVSWYQQTPGQGLQFLFEYFSETQRNKGNFPGRFSGRQFSNSRSEMNVSTLELGDSALYLCASKGRDGLSSYEQYFGPGTRLTVT.

This rearrangement joins TRBV5-4 to TRBJ2-7; the D gene is possibly TRBD2 (6 bases). The CDR3 length is 13 residues. The germline CDR1 and CDR2 sequences are SGHNT and YYREEE (reference sequence). V was pared by 0 bases and J by 7 bases, with 11 bases between. CDR3 DNA sequence: TGTGCCAGCAGCTTGGCGGGAGCCAATGAGCAGTACTTC. Its translation: CASSLAGANEQYF.

The genes are TRBV6-6 and TRBJ2-7, with TRBD2 matching over 12 bases. Trimming removed 6 bases from V and 1 base from J; junction bases left unmatched: 7. CDR3 size: 16 residues. CDR1 is MNHNY, CDR2 SVGAGI, per germline (reference sequence). CDR3 sequence reads: CASSETSGSSSYEQYF. CDR3 DNA: TGTGCCAGCAGCGAGACTAGCGGGAGTTCGTCCTACGAGCAGTACTTC.

The chain recombines TRBV19 with TRBJ1-1; D unclear. The CDR3 covers 12 residues. The V end was cut by 3 bases, the J end by 11 bases, with 13 bases between. CDR1 LNHDA and CDR2 SQIVND come from the germline V gene (reference sequence). The CDR3 region is CASSMRTRRAFF. CDR3 nucleotide sequence: TGTGCCAGTAGTATGCGGACTCGGCGGGCTTTCTTT.